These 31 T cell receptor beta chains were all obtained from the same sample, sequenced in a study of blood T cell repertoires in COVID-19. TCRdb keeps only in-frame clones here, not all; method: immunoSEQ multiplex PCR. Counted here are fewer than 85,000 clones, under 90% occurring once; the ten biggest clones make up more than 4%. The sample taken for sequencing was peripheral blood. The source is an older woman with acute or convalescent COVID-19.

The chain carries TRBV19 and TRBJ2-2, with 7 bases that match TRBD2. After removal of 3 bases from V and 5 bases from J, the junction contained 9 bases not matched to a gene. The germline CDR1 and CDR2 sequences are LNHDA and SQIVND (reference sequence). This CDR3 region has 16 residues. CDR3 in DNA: TGTGCCAGTAGTATCCCAGCCGGGAGGATTACCGGGGAGCTGTTTTTT. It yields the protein CASSIPAGRITGELFF.

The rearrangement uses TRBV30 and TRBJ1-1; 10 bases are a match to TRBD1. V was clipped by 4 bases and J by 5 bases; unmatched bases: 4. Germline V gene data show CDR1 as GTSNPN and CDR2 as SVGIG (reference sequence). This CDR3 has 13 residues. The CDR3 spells CAWKRQGATEAFF. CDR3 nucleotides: TGTGCCTGGAAAAGACAGGGGGCGACTGAAGCTTTCTTT.

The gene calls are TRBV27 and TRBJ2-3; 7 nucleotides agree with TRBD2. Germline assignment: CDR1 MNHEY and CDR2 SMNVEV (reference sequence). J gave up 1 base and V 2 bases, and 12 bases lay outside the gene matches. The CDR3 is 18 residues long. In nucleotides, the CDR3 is TGTGCCAGCAGTTTAAAGGGCGGGAGTATAGTTCGCACAGATACGCAGTATTTT. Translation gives CASSLKGGSIVRTDTQYF.

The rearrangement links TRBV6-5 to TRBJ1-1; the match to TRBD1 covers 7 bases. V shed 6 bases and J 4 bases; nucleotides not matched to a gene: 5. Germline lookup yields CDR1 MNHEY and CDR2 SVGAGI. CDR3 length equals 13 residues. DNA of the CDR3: TGTGCCAGCAGGAGGGACAGTGCCACTGAAGCTTTCTTT. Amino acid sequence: CASRRDSATEAFF.

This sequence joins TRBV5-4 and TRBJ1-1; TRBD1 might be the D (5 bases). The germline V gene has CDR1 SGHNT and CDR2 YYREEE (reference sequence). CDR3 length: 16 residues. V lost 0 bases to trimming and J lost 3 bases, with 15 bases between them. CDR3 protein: CASSLEAAREDTEAFF. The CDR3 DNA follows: TGTGCCAGCAGCTTGGAGGCCGCCAGGGAGGACACTGAAGCTTTCTTT.

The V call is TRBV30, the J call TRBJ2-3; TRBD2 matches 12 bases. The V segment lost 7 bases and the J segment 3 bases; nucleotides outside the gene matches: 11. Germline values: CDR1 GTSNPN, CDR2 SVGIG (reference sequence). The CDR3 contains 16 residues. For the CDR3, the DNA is TGTGCCTCGACTAGCGGGAGTAATAGTAGAACAGATACGCAGTATTTT. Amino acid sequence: CASTSGSNSRTDTQYF.

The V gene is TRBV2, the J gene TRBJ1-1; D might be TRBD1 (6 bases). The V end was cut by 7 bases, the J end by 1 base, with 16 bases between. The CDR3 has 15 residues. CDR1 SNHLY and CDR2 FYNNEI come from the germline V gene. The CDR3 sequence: CASTQRGLGNTEAFF. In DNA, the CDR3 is TGTGCCAGCACCCAAAGGGGGTTAGGGAACACTGAAGCTTTCTTT.

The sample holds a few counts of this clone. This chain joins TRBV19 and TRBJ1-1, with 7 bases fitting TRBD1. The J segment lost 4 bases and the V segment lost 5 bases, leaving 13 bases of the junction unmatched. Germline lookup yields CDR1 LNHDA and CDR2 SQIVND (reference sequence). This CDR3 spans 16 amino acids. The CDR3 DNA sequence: TGTGCCAGTAGTTTTCTTACAGGGGTAAGGGGCACTGAAGCTTTCTTT. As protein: CASSFLTGVRGTEAFF.

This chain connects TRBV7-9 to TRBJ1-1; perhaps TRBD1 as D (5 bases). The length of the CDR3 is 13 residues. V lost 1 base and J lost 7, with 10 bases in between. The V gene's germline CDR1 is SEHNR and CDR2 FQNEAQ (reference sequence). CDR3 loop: CASSLDQGGEAFF. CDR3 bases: TGTGCCAGCAGCTTAGACCAGGGAGGTGAAGCTTTCTTT.

CDR3 in DNA: TGTGCCAGCAGTGGGACAGGGGGCCCTTCTATGGATGGCTACACCTTC. This gives the protein CASSGTGGPSMDGYTF. V gene TRBV2 combines with J gene TRBJ1-2; 11 nucleotides align to TRBD1. Trimming cost V 4 bases and J 6 bases; bases outside gene matches: 10. Germline lookup yields CDR1 SNHLY and CDR2 FYNNEI. CDR3 length equals 16 residues.

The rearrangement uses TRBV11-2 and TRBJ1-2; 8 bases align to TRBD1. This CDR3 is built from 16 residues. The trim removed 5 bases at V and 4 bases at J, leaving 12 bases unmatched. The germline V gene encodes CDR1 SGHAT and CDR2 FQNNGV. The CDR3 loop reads CASSTRTGWWGYGYTF. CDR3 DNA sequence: TGTGCCAGCAGCACCAGGACAGGGTGGTGGGGCTATGGCTACACCTTC.

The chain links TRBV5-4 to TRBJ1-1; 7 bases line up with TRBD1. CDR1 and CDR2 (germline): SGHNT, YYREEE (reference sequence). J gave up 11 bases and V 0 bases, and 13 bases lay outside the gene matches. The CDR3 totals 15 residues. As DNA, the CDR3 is TGTGCCAGCAGCTTGGGGGTCCGAACAGGGGACGGTGCTTTCTTT. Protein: CASSLGVRTGDGAFF.

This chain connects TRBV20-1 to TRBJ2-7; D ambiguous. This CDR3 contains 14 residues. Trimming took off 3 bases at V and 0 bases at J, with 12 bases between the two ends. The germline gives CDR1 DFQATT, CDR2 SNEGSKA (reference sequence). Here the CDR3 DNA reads TGCAGTGCTAGTTTTAGCCCCAACTCCTACGAGCAGTACTTC. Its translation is CSASFSPNSYEQYF.

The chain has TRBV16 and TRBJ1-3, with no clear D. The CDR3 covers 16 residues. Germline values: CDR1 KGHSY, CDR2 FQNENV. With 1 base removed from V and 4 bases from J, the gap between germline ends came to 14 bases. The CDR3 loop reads CASSQFGPSLGNTIYF. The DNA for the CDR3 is TGTGCCAGCAGCCAATTTGGCCCCTCCCTCGGAAACACCATATATTTT.

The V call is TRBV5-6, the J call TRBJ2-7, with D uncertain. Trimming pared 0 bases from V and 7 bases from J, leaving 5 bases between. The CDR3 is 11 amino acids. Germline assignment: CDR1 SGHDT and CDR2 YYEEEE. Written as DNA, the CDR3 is TGTGCCAGCAGCTTGGCGGTGGAGCAGTACTTC. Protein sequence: CASSLAVEQYF.

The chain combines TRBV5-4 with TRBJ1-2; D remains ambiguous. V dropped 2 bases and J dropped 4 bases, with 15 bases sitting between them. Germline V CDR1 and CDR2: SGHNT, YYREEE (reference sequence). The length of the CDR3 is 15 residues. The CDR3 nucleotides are TGTGCCAGCAGCTTAGATTACGGGATCCCCTATGGCTACACCTTC. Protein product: CASSLDYGIPYGYTF. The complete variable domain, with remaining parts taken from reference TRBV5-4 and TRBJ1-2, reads ETGVTQSPTHLIKTRGQQVTLRCSSQSGHNTVSWYQQALGQGPQFIFQYYREEENGRGNFPPRFSGLQFPNYSSELNVNALELDDSALYLCASSLDYGIPYGYTFGSGTRLTVV.

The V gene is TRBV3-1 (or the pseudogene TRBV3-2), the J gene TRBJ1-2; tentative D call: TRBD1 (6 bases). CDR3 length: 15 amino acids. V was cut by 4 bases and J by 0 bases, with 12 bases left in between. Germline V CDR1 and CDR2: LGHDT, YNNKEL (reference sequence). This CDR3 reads CASSLYRVTNYGYTF. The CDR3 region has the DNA TGTGCCAGCAGCCTTTACAGGGTTACTAACTATGGCTACACCTTC.

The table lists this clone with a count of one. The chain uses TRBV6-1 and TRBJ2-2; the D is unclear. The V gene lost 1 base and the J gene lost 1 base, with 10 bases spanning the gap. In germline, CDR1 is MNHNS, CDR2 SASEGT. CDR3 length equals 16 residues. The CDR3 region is CASSEGILGNTGELFF. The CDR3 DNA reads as TGTGCCAGCAGTGAAGGAATACTCGGGAACACCGGGGAGCTGTTTTTT.

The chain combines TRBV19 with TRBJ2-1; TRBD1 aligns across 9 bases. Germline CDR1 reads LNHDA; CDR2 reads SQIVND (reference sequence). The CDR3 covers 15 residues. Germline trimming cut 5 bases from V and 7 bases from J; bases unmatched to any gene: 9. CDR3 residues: CASSPDRGLGNEQFF. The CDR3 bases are TGTGCCAGTAGTCCGGACAGGGGTCTGGGGAATGAGCAGTTCTTC.

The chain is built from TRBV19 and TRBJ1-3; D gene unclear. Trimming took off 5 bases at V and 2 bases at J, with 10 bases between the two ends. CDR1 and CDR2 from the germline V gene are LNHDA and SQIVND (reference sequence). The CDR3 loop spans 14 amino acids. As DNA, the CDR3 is TGTGCCAGTAGTCACCGGGTTCCTGGAAACACCATATATTTT. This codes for CASSHRVPGNTIYF. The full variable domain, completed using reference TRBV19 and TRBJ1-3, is DGGITQSPKYLFRKEGQNVTLSCEQNLNHDAMYWYRQDPGQGLRLIYYSQIVNDFQKGDIAEGYSVSREKKESFPLTVTSAQKNPTAFYLCASSHRVPGNTIYFGEGSWLTVV.

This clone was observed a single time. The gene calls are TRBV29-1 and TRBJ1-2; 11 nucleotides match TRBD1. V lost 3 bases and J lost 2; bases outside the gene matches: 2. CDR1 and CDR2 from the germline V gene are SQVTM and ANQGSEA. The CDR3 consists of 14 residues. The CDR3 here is CSVEGQGVNYGYTF. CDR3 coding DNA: TGCAGCGTTGAGGGACAGGGGGTGAACTATGGCTACACCTTC. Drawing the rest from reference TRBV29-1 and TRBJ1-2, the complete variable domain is SAVISQKPSRDICQRGTSLTIQCQVDSQVTMMFWYRQQPGQSLTLIATANQGSEATYESGFVIDKFPISRPNLTFSTLTVSNMSPEDSSIYLCSVEGQGVNYGYTFGSGTRLTVV.

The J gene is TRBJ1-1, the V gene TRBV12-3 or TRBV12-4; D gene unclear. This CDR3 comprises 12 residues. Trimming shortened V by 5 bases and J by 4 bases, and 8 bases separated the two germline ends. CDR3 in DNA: TGTGCCAGCAGTCCCCGCGCCACTGAAGCTTTCTTT. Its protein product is CASSPRATEAFF.

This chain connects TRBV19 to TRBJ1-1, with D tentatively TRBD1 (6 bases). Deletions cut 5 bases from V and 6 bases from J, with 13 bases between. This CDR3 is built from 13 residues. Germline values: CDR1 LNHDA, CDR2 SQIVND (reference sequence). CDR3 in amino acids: CASSRDIFAEAFF. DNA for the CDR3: TGTGCCAGTAGTCGGGACATTTTCGCTGAAGCTTTCTTT.

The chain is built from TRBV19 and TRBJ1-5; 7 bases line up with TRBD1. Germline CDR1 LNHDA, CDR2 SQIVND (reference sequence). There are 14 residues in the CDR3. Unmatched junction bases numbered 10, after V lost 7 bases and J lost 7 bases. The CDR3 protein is CASNERQGIQPQHF. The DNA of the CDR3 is TGTGCCAGTAATGAACGACAGGGCATACAGCCCCAGCATTTT. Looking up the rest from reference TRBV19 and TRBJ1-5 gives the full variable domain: DGGITQSPKYLFRKEGQNVTLSCEQNLNHDAMYWYRQDPGQGLRLIYYSQIVNDFQKGDIAEGYSVSREKKESFPLTVTSAQKNPTAFYLCASNERQGIQPQHFGDGTRLSIL.

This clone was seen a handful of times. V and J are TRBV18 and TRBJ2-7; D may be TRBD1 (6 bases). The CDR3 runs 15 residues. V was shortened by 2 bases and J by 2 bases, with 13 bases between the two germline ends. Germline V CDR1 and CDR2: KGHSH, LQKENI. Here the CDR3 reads CASSPRTSGAYEQYF. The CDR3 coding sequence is TGTGCCAGCTCACCAAGGACTTCAGGGGCCTACGAGCAGTACTTC.

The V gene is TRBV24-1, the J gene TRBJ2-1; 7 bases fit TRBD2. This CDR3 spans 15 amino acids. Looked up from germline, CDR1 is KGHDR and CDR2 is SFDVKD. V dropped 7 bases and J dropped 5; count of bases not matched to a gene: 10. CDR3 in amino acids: CATRGGTAPNNEQFF. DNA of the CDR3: TGTGCCACCAGGGGAGGGACCGCCCCAAACAATGAGCAGTTCTTC.

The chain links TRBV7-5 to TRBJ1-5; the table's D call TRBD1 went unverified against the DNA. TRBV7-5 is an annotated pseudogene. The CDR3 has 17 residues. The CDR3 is CARSPGTEAYSNQPQHF. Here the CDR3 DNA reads TGTGCCAGAAGCCCCGGGACAGAAGCATATAGCAATCAGCCCCAGCATTTT.

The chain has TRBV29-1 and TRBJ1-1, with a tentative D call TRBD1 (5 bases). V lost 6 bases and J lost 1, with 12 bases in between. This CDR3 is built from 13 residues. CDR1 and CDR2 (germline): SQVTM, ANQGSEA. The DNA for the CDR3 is TGCAGCGTGTGGTCGGGGGGGAACACTGAAGCTTTCTTT. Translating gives CSVWSGGNTEAFF.

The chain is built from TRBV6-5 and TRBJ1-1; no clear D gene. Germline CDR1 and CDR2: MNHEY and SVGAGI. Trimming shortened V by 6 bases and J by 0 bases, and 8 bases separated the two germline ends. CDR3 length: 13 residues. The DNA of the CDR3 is TGTGCCAGCAGAGAGGCGCTGAACACTGAAGCTTTCTTT. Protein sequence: CASREALNTEAFF.

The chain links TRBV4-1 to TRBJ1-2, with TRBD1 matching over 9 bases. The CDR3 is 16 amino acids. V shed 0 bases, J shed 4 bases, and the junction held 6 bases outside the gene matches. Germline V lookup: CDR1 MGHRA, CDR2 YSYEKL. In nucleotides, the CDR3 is TGCGCCAGCAGCCAAGAATTGGACAGGGGTCTCTATGGCTACACCTTC. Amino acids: CASSQELDRGLYGYTF.

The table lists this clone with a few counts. The CDR3, as DNA: TGTGCCAGCAGCTTTGGACAGGGGGGGTATGAGCAGTTCTTC. Encoded protein: CASSFGQGGYEQFF. This sequence joins TRBV7-8 and TRBJ2-1; 10 bases align to TRBD1. After removal of 3 bases from V and 8 bases from J, the junction contained 4 bases not matched to a gene. The CDR3 is made up of 14 amino acids. CDR1 SGHVS and CDR2 FQNEAQ come from the germline V gene.